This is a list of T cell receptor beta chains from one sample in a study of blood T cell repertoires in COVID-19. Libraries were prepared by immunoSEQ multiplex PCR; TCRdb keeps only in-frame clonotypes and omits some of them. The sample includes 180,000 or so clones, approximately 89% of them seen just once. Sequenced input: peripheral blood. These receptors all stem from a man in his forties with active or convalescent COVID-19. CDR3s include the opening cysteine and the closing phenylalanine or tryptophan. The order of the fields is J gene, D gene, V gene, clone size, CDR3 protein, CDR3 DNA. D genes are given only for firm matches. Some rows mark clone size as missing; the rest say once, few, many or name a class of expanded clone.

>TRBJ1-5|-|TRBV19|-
CASSPGDLSNQPQHF
TGTGCCAGTAGCCCAGGGGACCTTAGCAATCAGCCCCAGCATTTT
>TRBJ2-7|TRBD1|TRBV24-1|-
CATSKGQFYEQYF
TGTGCCACCAGTAAGGGACAGTTCTACGAGCAGTACTTC
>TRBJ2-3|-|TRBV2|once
CASSLQTLPLDTQYF
TGTGCCAGCAGTTTACAGACCCTCCCTTTAGATACGCAGTATTTT
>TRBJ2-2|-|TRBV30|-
CAWKTGNTGELFF
TGTGCCTGGAAGACAGGGAACACCGGGGAGCTGTTTTTT
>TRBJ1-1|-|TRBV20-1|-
CSAKRNTEAFF
TGCAGTGCTAAGAGAAACACTGAAGCTTTCTTT
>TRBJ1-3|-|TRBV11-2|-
CASSLVHGSGNTIYF
TGTGCCAGCAGCTTAGTTCACGGTTCTGGAAACACCATATATTTT
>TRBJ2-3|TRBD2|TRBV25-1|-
CASSEFRGGRTDTQYF
TGTGCCAGCAGTGAATTCCGGGGGGGCCGTACAGATACGCAGTATTTT
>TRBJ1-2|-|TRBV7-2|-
CASSLLSSRFANYGYTF
TGTGCCAGCAGCTTATTGTCAAGCCGATTTGCTAACTATGGCTACACCTTC
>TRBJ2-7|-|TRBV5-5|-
CASSLGGMLSHEQYF
TGTGCCAGCAGCTTGGGAGGTATGCTAAGCCACGAGCAGTACTTC
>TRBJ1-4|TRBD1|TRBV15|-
CATSRDRQGPLLTNEKLFF
TGTGCCACCAGCAGAGATAGACAGGGCCCACTACTAACTAATGAAAAACTGTTTTTT
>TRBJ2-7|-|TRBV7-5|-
CARSLGILIKRTYEQYF
TGTGCCAGAAGCTTAGGGATTTTGATAAAGCGAACCTACGAGCAGTACTTC
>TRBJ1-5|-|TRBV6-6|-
CASSYGRMSNQPQHF
TGTGCCAGCAGTTACGGCAGGATGAGCAATCAGCCCCAGCATTTT
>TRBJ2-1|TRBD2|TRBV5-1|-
CASSLRSGGPSSYNEQFF
TGCGCCAGCAGCTTGCGTAGCGGGGGGCCTAGTTCCTACAATGAGCAGTTCTTC
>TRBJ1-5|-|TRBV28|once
CASSYRTVNQPQHF
TGTGCCAGCAGTTACAGGACAGTCAATCAGCCCCAGCATTTT
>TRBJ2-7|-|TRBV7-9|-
CASSLGGPGRPYEQYF
TGTGCCAGCAGCTTAGGGGGCCCCGGACGGCCCTACGAGCAGTACTTC
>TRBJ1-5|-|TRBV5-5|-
CASSSTDSRNQPQHF
TGTGCCAGCAGCAGCACCGACAGCCGCAATCAGCCCCAGCATTTT
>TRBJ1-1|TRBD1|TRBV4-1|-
CASSQGTGGREAFF
TGCGCCAGCAGCCAAGGGACAGGGGGCAGGGAAGCTTTCTTT
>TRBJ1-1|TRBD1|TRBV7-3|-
CASSLTLGRGPAFF
TGTGCCAGCAGCTTAACGTTGGGCAGGGGGCCAGCTTTCTTT
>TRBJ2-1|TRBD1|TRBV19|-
CASSWTGGTTEYNEQFF
TGTGCCAGTTCCTGGACAGGGGGCACTACCGAATACAATGAGCAGTTCTTC
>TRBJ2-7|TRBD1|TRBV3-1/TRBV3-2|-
CASSQGWGQGGNEQYF
TGTGCCAGCAGCCAGGGTTGGGGACAGGGGGGTAACGAGCAGTACTTC
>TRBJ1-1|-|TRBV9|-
CASSAQPQGMDTEAFF
TGTGCCAGCAGCGCCCAGCCACAGGGTATGGACACTGAAGCTTTCTTT
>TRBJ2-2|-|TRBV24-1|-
CATSGARWREYAGELFF
TGTGCCACCAGTGGCGCCCGTTGGAGGGAGTATGCCGGGGAGCTGTTTTTT
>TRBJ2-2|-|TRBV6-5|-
CASSRGARGTGELFF
TGTGCCAGCAGTCGGGGGGCGCGGGGCACCGGGGAGCTGTTTTTT
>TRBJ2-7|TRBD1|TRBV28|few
CATRTGSDEQYF
TGTGCCACCCGGACAGGTAGCGACGAGCAGTACTTC
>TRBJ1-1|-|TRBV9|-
CASSVDQGWSDTEAFF
TGTGCCAGCAGCGTAGATCAGGGATGGTCCGATACTGAAGCTTTCTTT
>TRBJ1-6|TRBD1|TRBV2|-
CASKVGPQGASNSPLHF
TGTGCCAGCAAGGTCGGGCCACAGGGGGCGAGTAATTCACCCCTCCACTTT
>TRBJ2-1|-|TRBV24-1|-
CATSEATGSSYNEQFF
TGTGCCACCAGTGAGGCCACAGGGAGCTCCTACAATGAGCAGTTCTTC
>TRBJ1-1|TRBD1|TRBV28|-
CASSARTGMTEAFF
TGTGCCAGCAGTGCCCGGACAGGGATGACTGAAGCTTTCTTT
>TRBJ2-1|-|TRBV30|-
CAFSTGGGQFF
TGTGCCTTTTCCACGGGCGGAGGCCAGTTCTTC
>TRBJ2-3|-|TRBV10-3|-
CAISDYREPPDTQYF
TGTGCCATCAGTGACTACAGGGAACCCCCAGATACGCAGTATTTT
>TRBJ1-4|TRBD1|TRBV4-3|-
CASSQHGQGHEKLFF
TGCGCCAGCAGCCAACATGGACAGGGGCATGAAAAACTGTTTTTT
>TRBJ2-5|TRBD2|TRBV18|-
CASSPSEVAGQTQYF
TGTGCCAGCTCACCCTCCGAGGTAGCGGGGCAGACCCAGTACTTC
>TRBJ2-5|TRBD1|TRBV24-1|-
CATSDRQGVEETQYF
TGTGCCACCAGTGACAGACAGGGGGTTGAAGAGACCCAGTACTTC
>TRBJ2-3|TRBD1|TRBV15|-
CATSGQASTDTQYF
TGTGCCACCAGTGGACAGGCTAGCACAGATACGCAGTATTTT
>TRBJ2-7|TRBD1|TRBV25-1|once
CASSEYGTGIAYEQYF
TGTGCCAGCAGTGAATATGGGACAGGAATTGCCTACGAGCAGTACTTC
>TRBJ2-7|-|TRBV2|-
CASTTFTYEQYF
TGTGCCAGCACGACTTTTACCTACGAGCAGTACTTC
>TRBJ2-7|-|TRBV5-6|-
CASSLAPYEQYF
TGTGCCAGCAGCTTGGCCCCGTACGAGCAGTACTTC
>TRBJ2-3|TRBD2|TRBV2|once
CASRTSTSGGAGTDTQYF
TGTGCCAGCAGGACGTCGACTAGCGGGGGGGCGGGCACAGATACGCAGTATTTT
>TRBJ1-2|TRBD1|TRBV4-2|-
CASSQNRDRGPGGYTF
TGTGCCAGCAGCCAAAACCGGGACAGGGGGCCAGGTGGCTACACCTTC
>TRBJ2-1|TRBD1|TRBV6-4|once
CASSPTGGNEQFF
TGTGCCAGCAGTCCGACAGGGGGGAACGAGCAGTTCTTC
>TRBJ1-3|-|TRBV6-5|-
CASSYSSQGMGNTIYF
TGTGCCAGCAGTTACTCTAGCCAGGGAATGGGAAACACCATATATTTT
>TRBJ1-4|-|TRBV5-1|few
CASRPLGGVDEKLFF
TGCGCCAGCCGACCCCTGGGAGGGGTGGATGAAAAACTGTTTTTT
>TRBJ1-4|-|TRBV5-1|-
CASSLSPTTNEKLFF
TGCGCCAGCAGCTTGTCCCCTACAACTAATGAAAAACTGTTTTTT
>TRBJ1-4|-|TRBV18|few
CASSHRSSEKLFF
TGTGCCAGCTCACACAGGTCCTCTGAAAAACTGTTTTTT
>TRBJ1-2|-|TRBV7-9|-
CASSLAGGSYGYTF
TGTGCCAGCAGCTTAGCAGGGGGATCCTATGGCTACACCTTC
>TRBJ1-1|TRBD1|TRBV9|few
CASSPGGTGNTEAFF
TGTGCCAGCAGCCCAGGGGGGACGGGGAACACTGAAGCTTTCTTT
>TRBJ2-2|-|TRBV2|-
CASRRTGNTGELFF
TGTGCCAGCAGACGGACTGGAAACACCGGGGAGCTGTTTTTT
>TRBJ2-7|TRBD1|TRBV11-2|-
CASSLGPGQSTYEQYF
TGTGCCAGCAGCTTAGGCCCGGGACAGAGTACCTACGAGCAGTACTTC
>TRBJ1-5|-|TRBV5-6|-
CASSFQGGQPQHF
TGTGCCAGCAGCTTCCAGGGTGGTCAGCCCCAGCATTTT
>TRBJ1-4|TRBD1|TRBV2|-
CASTGTGGEKLFF
TGTGCCAGCACCGGGACAGGGGGTGAAAAACTGTTTTTT
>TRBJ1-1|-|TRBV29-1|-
CSVPDSNTEAFF
TGCAGCGTTCCGGACAGTAACACTGAAGCTTTCTTT
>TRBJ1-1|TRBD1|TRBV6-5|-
CASQDRGAEAFF
TGTGCCAGCCAGGACAGGGGCGCTGAAGCTTTCTTT
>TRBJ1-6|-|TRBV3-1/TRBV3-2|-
CASSLSAGGRRESPLHF
TGTGCCAGCAGCCTTTCCGCCGGCGGGCGGCGAGAATCACCCCTCCACTTT
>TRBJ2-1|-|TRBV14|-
CASSQATNEQFF
TGTGCCAGCAGCCAAGCGACTAATGAGCAGTTCTTC
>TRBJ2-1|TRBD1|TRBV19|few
CASTLTGDEQFF
TGTGCCAGTACTCTAACAGGGGATGAGCAGTTCTTC